This T cell receptor (beta chain) was captured by sequencing in a study of cytomegalovirus exposure and HLA in healthy donors. Findings and caveats of the study: A later analysis by the authors found several of the most significant clusters apparently linked to common viral pathogens. CMV serostatus was the sole immune exposure data available.

The V end lost 0 bases, the J end lost 5 bases, and 10 bases lay between the germline ends. This CDR3 has 14 residues. Per germline, CDR1 LNHNV and CDR2 YYDKDF (reference sequence). PCR amplification relied on 60 Vbeta primers (plus 13 Jbeta primers). Sequenced by immunoSEQ multiplex PCR; TCRdb stores in-frame clones only, minus some. Among 95,000 to 110,000 clones listed, more than 70% were seen once. As regards this clone: The antigen is not known.

Sequenced material: PBMCs. J is TRBJ1-1 and V is TRBV15; D might be TRBD1 (5 bases). This receptor was identified in a man between 25 and 39 years old in good health and CMV-seronegative. The CDR3 loop reads CATSREGDTTEAFF. The CDR3 region has the DNA TGTGCCACCAGCAGAGAAGGGGATACGACTGAAGCTTTCTTT.